In its sample, the clone carrying this T cell receptor beta chain was seen many times. The CDR3 runs to 12 residues. V was trimmed by 0 bases and J by 9 bases, leaving 9 bases between them. CDR1 and CDR2 (germline): DFQATT, SNEGSKA (reference sequence). Healthy Caucasians provided all donations. This sample was taken from a study of identical twins. TCRdb re-derived calls from the 5' RACE reads in MiXCR, one entry per CDR3 protein. Among hundreds of thousands of distinct CDR3 sequences listed, around 6.1% were seen once. Sequencing used naive T cells sorted from blood. The receptor was derived from a man between 18 and 29 years old in good health. The V call is TRBV20-1, the J call TRBJ2-4; D gene uncertain. Here the CDR3 reads CSARDSVGIQYF. DNA of the CDR3: TGCAGTGCTAGAGATAGTGTGGGCATTCAGTACTTC.